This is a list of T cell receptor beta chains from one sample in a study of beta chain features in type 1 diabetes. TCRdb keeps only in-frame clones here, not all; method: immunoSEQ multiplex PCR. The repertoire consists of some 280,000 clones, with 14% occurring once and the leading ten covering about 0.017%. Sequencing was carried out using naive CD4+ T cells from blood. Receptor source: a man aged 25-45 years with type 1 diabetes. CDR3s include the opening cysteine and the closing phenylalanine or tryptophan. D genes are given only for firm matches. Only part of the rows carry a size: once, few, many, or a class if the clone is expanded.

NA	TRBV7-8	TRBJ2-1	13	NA	TGTGCCAGCAGCTTAGCCAGAAGGGGTGAGCAGTTCTTC	CASSLARRGEQFF
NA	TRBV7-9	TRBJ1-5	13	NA	TGTGCCAGCAGCTCCTCAGGGAATCAGCCCCAGCATTTT	CASSSSGNQPQHF
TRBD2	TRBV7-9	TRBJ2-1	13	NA	TGTGCCAGCACGCAGCGGGAGAGAGTTGAGCAGTTCTTC	CASTQRERVEQFF
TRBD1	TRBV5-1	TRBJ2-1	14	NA	TGCGCCAGCAGCCGACAGGGGGCTGGTAATGAGCAGTTCTTC	CASSRQGAGNEQFF
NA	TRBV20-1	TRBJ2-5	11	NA	TGCAGTGCGGGGACTGGAGAGACCCAGTACTTC	CSAGTGETQYF
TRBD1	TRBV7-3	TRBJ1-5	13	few	TGTGCCAGCAGCCTAACAGGGGGCCAGCCCCAGCATTTT	CASSLTGGQPQHF
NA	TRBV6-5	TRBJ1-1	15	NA	TGTGCCAGCAGACCCGGGACACATGCAAACACTGAAGCTTTCTTT	CASRPGTHANTEAFF
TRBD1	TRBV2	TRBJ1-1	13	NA	TGTGCCGGACAAGGGACAGTGAACACTGAAGCTTTCTTT	CAGQGTVNTEAFF
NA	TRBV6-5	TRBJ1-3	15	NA	TGTGCCAGCAGTTACGGCCTTCCCAATGGAAACACCATATATTTT	CASSYGLPNGNTIYF
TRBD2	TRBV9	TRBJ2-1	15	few	TGTGCCAGCAGCGTTAGCGGGAGAGGCCGGAATGAGCAGTTCTTC	CASSVSGRGRNEQFF
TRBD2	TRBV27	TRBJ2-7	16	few	TGTGCCAGCGCTCTCGGTTTGGGGGGGACCTCCTACGAGCAGTACTTC	CASALGLGGTSYEQYF
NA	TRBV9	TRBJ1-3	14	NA	TGTGCCAGCAGCCCCACAGGGCACGGAAACACCATATATTTT	CASSPTGHGNTIYF
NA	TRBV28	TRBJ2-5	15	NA	TGTGCCAGCAGTTCCGCCGGGACTGGTCAAGAGACCCAGTACTTC	CASSSAGTGQETQYF
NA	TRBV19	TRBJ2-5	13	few	TGTGCCAGTAGTATACAGGGTGGAGAGACCCAGTACTTC	CASSIQGGETQYF
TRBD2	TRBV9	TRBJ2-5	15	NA	TGTGCCAGCAGCGGCACTAGCGGGAGTAAAGAGACCCAGTACTTC	CASSGTSGSKETQYF
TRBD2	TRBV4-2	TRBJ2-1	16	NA	TGTGCCAGCAGCTCCCCGGCGGGAGGAAACTACAATGAGCAGTTCTTC	CASSSPAGGNYNEQFF
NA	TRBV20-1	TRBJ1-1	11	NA	TGCAGTGCTAGAGTCCAGGAATCGGCTTTCTTT	CSARVQESAFF
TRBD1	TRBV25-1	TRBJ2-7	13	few	TGTGCCAGCAGGGAGACAGGGCTCTACGAGCAGTACTTC	CASRETGLYEQYF
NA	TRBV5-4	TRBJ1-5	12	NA	TGTGCCAGCAGCGCTAAGGAGGGACCCCAGCATTTT	CASSAKEGPQHF
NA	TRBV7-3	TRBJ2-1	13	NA	TGTGCCAGCAGCTTCGGGGCCTACAATGAGCAGTTCTTC	CASSFGAYNEQFF
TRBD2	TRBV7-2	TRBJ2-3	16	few	TGTGCCAGCAGCCACCTAGCGGGAGCACCAGCGGATACGCAGTATTTT	CASSHLAGAPADTQYF
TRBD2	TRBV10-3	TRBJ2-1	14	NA	TGTGCCATCAGGGGACTAGCGGGAGGCAATGAGCAGTTCTTC	CAIRGLAGGNEQFF
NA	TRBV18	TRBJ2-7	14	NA	TGTGCCAGCTCACCACCGACACTCTCCTACGAGCAGTACTTC	CASSPPTLSYEQYF
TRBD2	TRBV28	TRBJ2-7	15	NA	TGTGCCAGCAGTACTAGCGGGAGGCTCCCCTACGAGCAGTACTTC	CASSTSGRLPYEQYF
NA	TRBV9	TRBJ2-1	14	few	TGTGCCAGCAGCCCTACTAGCAATCACAATGAGCAGTTCTTC	CASSPTSNHNEQFF
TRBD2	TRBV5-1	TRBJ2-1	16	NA	TGCGCCAGCAGCTTGATACTAGCGGGAGGGAACAATGAGCAGTTCTTC	CASSLILAGGNNEQFF
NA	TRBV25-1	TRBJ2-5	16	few	TGTGCCAGCAGTGGGGTTCCGGACAGTGCTCTGGAGACCCAGTACTTC	CASSGVPDSALETQYF
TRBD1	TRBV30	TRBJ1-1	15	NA	TGTGCCTGGACAGGGGGCGCAGGGCTTGACACTGAAGCTTTCTTT	CAWTGGAGLDTEAFF
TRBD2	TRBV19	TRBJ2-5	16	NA	TGTGCCAGTCATCCCGGTGGAGCGGGGAACCAAGAGACCCAGTACTTC	CASHPGGAGNQETQYF
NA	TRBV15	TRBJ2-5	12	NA	TGTGCCACCAGCAGAGATCTAGAGACCCAGTACTTC	CATSRDLETQYF
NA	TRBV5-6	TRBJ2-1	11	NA	TGTGCCAGCAGCCGTTTGAATGAGCAGTTCTTC	CASSRLNEQFF
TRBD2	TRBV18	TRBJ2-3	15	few	TGTGCCAGCTCACTGTCGGCGGGAGAGACAGATACGCAGTATTTT	CASSLSAGETDTQYF
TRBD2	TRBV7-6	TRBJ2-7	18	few	TGTGCCAGCAGACGCACTAGCGGGAGTGAATGGAGCTCCTACGAGCAGTACTTC	CASRRTSGSEWSSYEQYF
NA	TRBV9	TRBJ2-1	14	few	TGTGCCAGCAGCGTAGCGGGATCCTACAATGAGCAGTTCTTC	CASSVAGSYNEQFF
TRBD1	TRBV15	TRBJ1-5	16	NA	TGTGCCACCAGCAGGCCCCAGGGGGGCTCCTATCAGCCCCAGCATTTT	CATSRPQGGSYQPQHF
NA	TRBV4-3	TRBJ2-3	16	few	TGCGCCAGCAGCCAAGACCTGTTCGGGAGAACAGATACGCAGTATTTT	CASSQDLFGRTDTQYF
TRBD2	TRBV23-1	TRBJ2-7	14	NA	TGCGCCAGCAGTCAATCGGGGGGGGTCTACGAGCAGTACTTC	CASSQSGGVYEQYF
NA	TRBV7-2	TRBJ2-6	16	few	TGTGCCAGCAGCTTAGGGGTAGGGGCTGGGGCCAACGTCCTGACTTTC	CASSLGVGAGANVLTF
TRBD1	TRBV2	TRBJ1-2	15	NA	TGTGCCAGCAGTGAGCAGGGGGCTCTGAACTATGGCTACACCTTC	CASSEQGALNYGYTF
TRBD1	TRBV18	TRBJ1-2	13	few	TGTGCCAGCTCACCCGACAGGGCGGATGGCTACACCTTC	CASSPDRADGYTF
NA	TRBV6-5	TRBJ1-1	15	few	TGTGCCAGCAGTTACTCTTTTCCGGGGAGGACTGAAGCTTTCTTT	CASSYSFPGRTEAFF
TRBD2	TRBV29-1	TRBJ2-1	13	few	TGCAGCGTCGCCGGGACTAGCGCACATGAGCAGTTCTTC	CSVAGTSAHEQFF
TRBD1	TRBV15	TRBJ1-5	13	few	TGTGCCATCGCCGGGACAGGTAACCAGCCCCAGCATTTT	CAIAGTGNQPQHF
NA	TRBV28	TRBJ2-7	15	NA	TGTGCCAGCAGTTTCGAGGCGGCGGGGCTCTACGAGCAGTACTTC	CASSFEAAGLYEQYF
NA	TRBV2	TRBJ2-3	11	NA	TGTGCCAGCGCGCAGGGTGATACGCAGTATTTT	CASAQGDTQYF
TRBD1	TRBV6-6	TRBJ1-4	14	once	TGTGCCACCGTCATTGGACAGGGAGGAGAAAAACTGTTTTTT	CATVIGQGGEKLFF
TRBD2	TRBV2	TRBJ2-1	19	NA	TGTGCCAGCAGGGGGGTCTTTAGCGGGCCTCGAAGCTCCTACAATGAGCAGTTCTTC	CASRGVFSGPRSSYNEQFF
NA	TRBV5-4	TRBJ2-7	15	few	TGTGCCAGCAGCTTGGGGGCTCCCCGGGACTCCGGGCAGTACTTC	CASSLGAPRDSGQYF
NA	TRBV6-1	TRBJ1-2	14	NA	TGTGCCAGCAGTCCCCCGTACGGGAACTATGGCTACACCTTC	CASSPPYGNYGYTF
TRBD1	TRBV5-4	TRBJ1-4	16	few	TGTGCCAGCAGCTTGACCCCGGGACAGGGTGTTGAAAAACTGTTTTTT	CASSLTPGQGVEKLFF
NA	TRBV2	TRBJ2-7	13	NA	TGTGCCAGCAGTGAAAGACAGTACTACGAGCAGTACTTC	CASSERQYYEQYF